This T cell receptor (beta chain) emerged from a study of spatial heterogeneity in lung cancer. A unique molecular identifier was carried by every single TCR cDNA molecule. From the 5' RACE reads, TCRdb called clonotypes with MiXCR, one entry per CDR3 protein. The sample shows approximately 100,000 distinct CDR3 sequences, just under 20% of them seen only once. V was cut by 4 bases and J by 0 bases, with 11 bases left in between. CDR3 size: 14 residues. Germline CDR1 and CDR2: SGHDT and YYEEEE. Study-level points and caveats: There were more appearances of ubiquitous expanded tumor TCRs in blood at resection than at follow-up.

Time point in this sample: blood at routine non-recurrence follow-up after resection. Sequencing of whole RNA from tumor, nontumor lung or frozen PBMC involved no sorting. Note on this clonotype: Its antigen is not known.

The chain employs TRBV5-6 and TRBJ2-7; D remains unclear. This specimen was PBMCs, taken at follow-up. This clonotype was sampled from a male donor with early-stage non-small cell lung cancer. The CDR3 loop reads CASSPSRSSYEQYV. The CDR3 coding sequence is TGTGCCAGCAGCCCCTCCCGGAGCTCCTACGAGCAGTACGTC.